The clone carrying this TCR beta chain turned up a few times. This entry comes from a study of T-cell reconstitution after alpha-beta-depleted transplantation in children. This CDR3 region has 15 residues. Trimming cost V 0 bases and J 6 bases, with 12 bases left between them. Germline V lookup: CDR1 SGHRS, CDR2 YFSETQ. TCRbeta library construction was performed incorporating unique molecular identifiers. TCRdb called the PCR reads again in MiXCR, with one record for every CDR3 protein. The sample holds about 610,000 distinct CDR3 sequences, about 11% seen once. The TCR originated in a human donor who donated a stem cell graft to a child with acute myeloid leukemia. The material was PBMCs from the stem cell graft donor, obtained from the stem cell graft. The V call is TRBV5-1, the J call TRBJ2-2; tentatively, D is TRBD1 (5 bases). CDR3 amino acids: CASSLDPGNAGELFF. DNA of the CDR3: TGCGCCAGCAGCTTGGACCCAGGGAATGCCGGGGAGCTGTTTTTT.